This T cell receptor (beta chain) is from a study of T cells in Graves' hyperthyroidism and ophthalmopathy. Study-level findings and limits: Ophthalmopathy cases were set apart from stable hyperthyroidism by a 13 V-J model. Most thyroid clonotypes with frequency above 0.001 were detected in blood.

Those patients with uncontrolled infection, other autoimmune disease, pregnancy or lactation were excluded. Orbital computed tomography and thyroid ultrasound, together with serum TRAb and thyroxine and clinical symptoms, were used for diagnoses. Note on this clonotype: The target antigen is unknown.

Amplification of TCR beta CDR3 regions used RNA as the template. HTBI primers drove first-round RT-PCR of the TCR CDR3. Each CDR3 protein gets one entry after TCRdb re-called the multiplex PCR reads with MiXCR. The sample shows 550,000 to 700,000 distinct CDR3 sequences, around 42% of them seen only once. V was cut by 6 bases and J by 1 base, with 10 bases left in between. CDR3 length: 14 amino acids. CDR1 is SEHNR and CDR2 is FQNEAQ in the germline V gene (reference sequence). Material for sequencing was peripheral blood or thyroid tissue (not recorded which). The gene calls are TRBV7-9 and TRBJ1-3, with D maybe TRBD1 (6 bases). This TCR derives from an adult woman with Graves' disease, either hyperthyroidism or ophthalmopathy (not recorded which). The CDR3 sequence is CASRLQGSGNTIYF. CDR3 sequence (DNA): TGTGCCAGCAGACTACAGGGTTCTGGAAACACCATATATTTT.